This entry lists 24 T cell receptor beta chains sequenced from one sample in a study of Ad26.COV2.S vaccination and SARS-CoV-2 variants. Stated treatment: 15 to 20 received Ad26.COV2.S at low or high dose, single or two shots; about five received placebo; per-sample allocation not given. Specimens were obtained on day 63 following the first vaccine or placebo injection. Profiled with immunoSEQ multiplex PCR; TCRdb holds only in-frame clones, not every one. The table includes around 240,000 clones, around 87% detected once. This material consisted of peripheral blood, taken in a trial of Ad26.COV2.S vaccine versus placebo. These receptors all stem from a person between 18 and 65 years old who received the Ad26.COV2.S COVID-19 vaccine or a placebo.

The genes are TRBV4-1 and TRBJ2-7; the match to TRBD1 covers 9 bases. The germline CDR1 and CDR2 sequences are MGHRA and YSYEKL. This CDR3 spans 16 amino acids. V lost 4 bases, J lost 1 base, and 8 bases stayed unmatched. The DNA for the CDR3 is TGCGCCAGCAGCCGAGACGGGACAGGGCTATCCTACGAGCAGTACTTC. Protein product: CASSRDGTGLSYEQYF.

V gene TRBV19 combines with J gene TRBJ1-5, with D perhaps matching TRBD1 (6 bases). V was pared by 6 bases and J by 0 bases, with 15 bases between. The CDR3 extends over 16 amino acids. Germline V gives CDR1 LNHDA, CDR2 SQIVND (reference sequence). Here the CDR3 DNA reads TGTGCCAGTAGCTCCGGACAGCCTTATAGCAATCAGCCCCAGCATTTT. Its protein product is CASSSGQPYSNQPQHF.

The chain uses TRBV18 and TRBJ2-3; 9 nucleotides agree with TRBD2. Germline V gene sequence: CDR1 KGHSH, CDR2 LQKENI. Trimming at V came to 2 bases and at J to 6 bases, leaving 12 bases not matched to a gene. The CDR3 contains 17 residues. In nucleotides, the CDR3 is TGTGCCAGCTCACCAACCACCAGCGGGGGGTTCGAGGATACGCAGTATTTT. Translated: CASSPTTSGGFEDTQYF.

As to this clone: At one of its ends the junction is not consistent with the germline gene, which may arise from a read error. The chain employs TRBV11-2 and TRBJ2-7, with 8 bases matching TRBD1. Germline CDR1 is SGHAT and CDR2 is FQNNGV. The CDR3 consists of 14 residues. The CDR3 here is CASRSGTGLYGQYF. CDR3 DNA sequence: TGTGCCAGCAGATCCGGGACAGGACTTTACGGGCAGTACTTC.

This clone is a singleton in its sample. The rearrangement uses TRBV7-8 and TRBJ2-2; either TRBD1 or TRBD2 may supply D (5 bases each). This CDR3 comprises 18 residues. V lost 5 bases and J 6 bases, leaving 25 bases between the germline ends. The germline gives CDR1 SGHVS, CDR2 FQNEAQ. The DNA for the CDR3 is TGTGCCAGCAGCCCAGTCCCGGGACGGGGTACCGGATCCGGGGAGCTGTTTTTT. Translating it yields CASSPVPGRGTGSGELFF.

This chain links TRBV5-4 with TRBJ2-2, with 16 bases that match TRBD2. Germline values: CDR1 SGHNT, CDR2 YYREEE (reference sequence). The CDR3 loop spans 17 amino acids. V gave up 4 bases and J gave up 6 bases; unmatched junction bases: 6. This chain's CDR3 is CASSPGLAGGPPGELFF. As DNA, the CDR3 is TGTGCCAGCAGCCCGGGACTAGCGGGAGGGCCTCCCGGGGAGCTGTTTTTT.

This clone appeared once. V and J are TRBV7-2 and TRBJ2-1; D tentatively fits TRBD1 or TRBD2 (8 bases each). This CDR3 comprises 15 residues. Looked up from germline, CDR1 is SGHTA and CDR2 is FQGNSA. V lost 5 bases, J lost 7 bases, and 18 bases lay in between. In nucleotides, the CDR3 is TGTGCCAGCAGCAGAGACAGGGGACTAGGAAATGAGCAGTTCTTC. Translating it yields CASSRDRGLGNEQFF.

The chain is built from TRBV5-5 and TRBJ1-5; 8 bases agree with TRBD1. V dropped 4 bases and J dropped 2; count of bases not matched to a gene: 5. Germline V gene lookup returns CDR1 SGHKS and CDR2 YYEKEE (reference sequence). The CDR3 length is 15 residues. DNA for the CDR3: TGTGCCAGCAGCCCAGGACAGGGAGGCAATCAGCCCCAGCATTTT. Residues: CASSPGQGGNQPQHF.

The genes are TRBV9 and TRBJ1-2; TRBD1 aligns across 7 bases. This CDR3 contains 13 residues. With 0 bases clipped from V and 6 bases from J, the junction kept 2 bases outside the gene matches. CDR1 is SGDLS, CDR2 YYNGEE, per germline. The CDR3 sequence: CASSVVDRDGYTF. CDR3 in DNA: TGTGCCAGCAGCGTAGTAGACAGGGATGGCTACACCTTC.

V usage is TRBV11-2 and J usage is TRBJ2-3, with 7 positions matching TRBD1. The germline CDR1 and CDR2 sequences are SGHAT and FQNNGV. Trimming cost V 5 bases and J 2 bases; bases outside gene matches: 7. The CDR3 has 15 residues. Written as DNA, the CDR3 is TGTGCCAGCAGCCCCACCGGGACAGACACAGATACGCAGTATTTT. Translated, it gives CASSPTGTDTDTQYF.

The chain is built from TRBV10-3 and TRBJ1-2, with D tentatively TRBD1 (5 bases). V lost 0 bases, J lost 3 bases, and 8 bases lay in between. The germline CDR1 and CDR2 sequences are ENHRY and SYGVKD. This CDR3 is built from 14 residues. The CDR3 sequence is CAISESDSYYGYTF. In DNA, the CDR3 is TGTGCCATCAGTGAGTCCGACAGCTACTATGGCTACACCTTC.

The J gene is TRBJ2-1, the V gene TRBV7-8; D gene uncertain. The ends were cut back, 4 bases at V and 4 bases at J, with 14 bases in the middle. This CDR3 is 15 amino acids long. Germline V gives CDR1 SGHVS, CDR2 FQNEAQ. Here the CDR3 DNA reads TGTGCCAGCAGCTCCCGAGCCAACCTATACAATGAGCAGTTCTTC. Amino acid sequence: CASSSRANLYNEQFF. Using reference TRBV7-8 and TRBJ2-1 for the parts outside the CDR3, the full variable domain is GAGVSQSPRYKVAKRGQDVALRCDPISGHVSLFWYQQALGQGPEFLTYFQNEAQLDKSGLPSDRFFAERPEGSVSTLKIQRTQQEDSAVYLCASSSRANLYNEQFFGPGTRLTVL.

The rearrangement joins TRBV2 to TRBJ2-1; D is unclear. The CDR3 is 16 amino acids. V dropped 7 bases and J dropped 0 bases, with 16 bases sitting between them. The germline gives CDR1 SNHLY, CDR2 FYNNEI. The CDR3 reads CASMGFGTSSYNEQFF. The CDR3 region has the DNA TGTGCCAGCATGGGGTTTGGAACCAGCTCCTACAATGAGCAGTTCTTC.

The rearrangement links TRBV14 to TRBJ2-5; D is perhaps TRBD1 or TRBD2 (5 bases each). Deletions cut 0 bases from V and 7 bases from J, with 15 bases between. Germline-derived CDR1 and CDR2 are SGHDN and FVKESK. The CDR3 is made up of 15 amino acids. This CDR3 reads CASSQDSVSRGTQYF. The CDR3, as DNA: TGTGCCAGCAGCCAAGATTCGGTATCGAGGGGGACCCAGTACTTC.

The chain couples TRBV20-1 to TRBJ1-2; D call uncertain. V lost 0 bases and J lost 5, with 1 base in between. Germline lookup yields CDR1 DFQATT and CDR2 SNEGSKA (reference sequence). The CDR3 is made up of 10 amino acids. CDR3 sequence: CSARDYGYTF. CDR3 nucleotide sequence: TGCAGTGCTAGAGATTATGGCTACACCTTC.

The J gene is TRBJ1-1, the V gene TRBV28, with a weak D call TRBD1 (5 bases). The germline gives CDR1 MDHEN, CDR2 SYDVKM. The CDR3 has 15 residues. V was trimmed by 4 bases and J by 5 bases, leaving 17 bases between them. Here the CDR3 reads CASSSPQGVGTEAFF. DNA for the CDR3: TGTGCCAGCAGTTCCCCCCAGGGTGTGGGGACTGAAGCTTTCTTT. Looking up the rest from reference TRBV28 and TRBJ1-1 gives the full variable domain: DVKVTQSSRYLVKRTGEKVFLECVQDMDHENMFWYRQDPGLGLRLIYFSYDVKMKEKGDIPEGYSVSREKKERFSLILESASTNQTSMYLCASSSPQGVGTEAFFGQGTRLTVV.

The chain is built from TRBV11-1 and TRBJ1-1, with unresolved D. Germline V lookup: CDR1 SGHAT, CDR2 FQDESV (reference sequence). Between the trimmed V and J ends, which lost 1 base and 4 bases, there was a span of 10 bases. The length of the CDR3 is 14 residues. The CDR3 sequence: CASSLVAWSTEAFF. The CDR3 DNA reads TGTGCCAGCAGCTTAGTTGCTTGGAGCACTGAAGCTTTCTTT.

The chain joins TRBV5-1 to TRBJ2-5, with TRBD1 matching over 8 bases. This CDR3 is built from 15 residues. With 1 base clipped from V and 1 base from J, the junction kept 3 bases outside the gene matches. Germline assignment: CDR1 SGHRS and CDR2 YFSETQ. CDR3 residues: CASSLLGTGQETQYF. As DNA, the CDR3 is TGCGCCAGCAGCTTGTTGGGGACAGGCCAAGAGACCCAGTACTTC.

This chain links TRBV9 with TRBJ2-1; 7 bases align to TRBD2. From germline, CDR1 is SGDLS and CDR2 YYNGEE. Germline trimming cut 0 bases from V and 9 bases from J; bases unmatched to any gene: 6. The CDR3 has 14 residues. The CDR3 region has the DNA TGTGCCAGCAGCGTAGGAGGACTAGAGGGTGAGCAGTTCTTC. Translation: CASSVGGLEGEQFF.

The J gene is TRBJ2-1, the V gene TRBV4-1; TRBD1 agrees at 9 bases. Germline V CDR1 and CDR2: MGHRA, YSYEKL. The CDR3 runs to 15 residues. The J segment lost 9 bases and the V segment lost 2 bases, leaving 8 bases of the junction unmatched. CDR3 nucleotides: TGCGCCAGCAGCCAAACCGGGACAGGGCAGGGTGAGCAGTTCTTC. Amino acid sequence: CASSQTGTGQGEQFF.

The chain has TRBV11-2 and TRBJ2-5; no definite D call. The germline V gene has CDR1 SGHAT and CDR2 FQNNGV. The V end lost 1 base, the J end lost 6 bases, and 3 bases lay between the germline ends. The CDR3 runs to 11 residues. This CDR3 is CASSLGQTQYF. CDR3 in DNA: TGTGCCAGCAGCTTAGGACAGACCCAGTACTTC.

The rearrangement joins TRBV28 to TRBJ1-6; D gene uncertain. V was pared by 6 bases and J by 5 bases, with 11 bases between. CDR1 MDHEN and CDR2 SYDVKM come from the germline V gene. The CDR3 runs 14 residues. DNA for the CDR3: TGTGCCAGCAGCCCCCCTTCGAATAATTCACCCCTCCACTTT. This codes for CASSPPSNNSPLHF.

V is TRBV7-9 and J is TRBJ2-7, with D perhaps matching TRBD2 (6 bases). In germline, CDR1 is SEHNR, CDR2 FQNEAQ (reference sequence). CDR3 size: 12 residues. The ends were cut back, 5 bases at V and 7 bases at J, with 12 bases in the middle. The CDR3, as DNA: TGTGCCAGCAGCATCCTAGCGAATGAGCAGTACTTC. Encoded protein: CASSILANEQYF.

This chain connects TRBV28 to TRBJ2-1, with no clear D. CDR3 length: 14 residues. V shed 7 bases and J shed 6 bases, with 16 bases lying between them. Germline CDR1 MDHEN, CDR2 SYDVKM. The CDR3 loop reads CASTLGRPLNEQFF. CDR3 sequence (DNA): TGTGCCAGCACCCTCGGTCGGCCGCTCAATGAGCAGTTCTTC.